These 25 T cell receptor beta chains were all obtained from the same sample, sequenced in a study of T cell responses to AZD1222 COVID-19 vaccine. Libraries were prepared by immunoSEQ multiplex PCR; TCRdb keeps only in-frame clonotypes and omits some of them. This table has about 120,000 clones, about 86% appearing once. The sample here was peripheral blood, taken 28 days after the second AZD1222 dose. These receptor sequences come from an adult who received the AZD1222 COVID-19 vaccine.

This chain uses TRBV6-4 with TRBJ2-2; D possibly corresponds to TRBD1 (6 bases). Germline CDR1 and CDR2: MRHNA and SNTAGT. The germline V and J ends were trimmed by 4 bases and 2 bases, with 11 bases remaining between them. The CDR3 consists of 15 residues. CDR3 residues: CASSAKQGNTGELFF. The CDR3 DNA reads TGTGCCAGCAGTGCAAAACAGGGCAACACCGGGGAGCTGTTTTTT.

The CDR3 region has the DNA TGTGCCACCAGTGATCCCGGGACTAGCGGACCCTACAATGAGCAGTTCTTC. Its translation is CATSDPGTSGPYNEQFF. The V and J genes are TRBV24-1 and TRBJ2-1; 11 bases agree with TRBD2. This CDR3 has 17 amino acids. Trimming at V came to 3 bases and at J to 2 bases, leaving 5 bases not matched to a gene. Germline assignment: CDR1 KGHDR and CDR2 SFDVKD.

The J gene is TRBJ1-6, the V gene TRBV9; the match to TRBD1 covers 8 bases. With V trimmed by 4 bases and J by 12 bases, 12 bases remained unmatched. CDR3 length: 15 amino acids. The germline gives CDR1 SGDLS, CDR2 YYNGEE. The CDR3 here is CASSPTQGAGLPLHF. DNA for the CDR3: TGTGCCAGCAGCCCAACTCAGGGGGCGGGCTTACCCCTCCACTTT.

The chain carries TRBV12-3 or TRBV12-4 and TRBJ1-1; D unclear. V lost 6 bases to trimming and J lost 11 bases, with 13 bases between them. The CDR3 covers 11 residues. CDR3 region: CASSLRSGAFF. Written as DNA, the CDR3 is TGTGCCAGCAGCCTCAGGAGTGGCGCTTTCTTT.

The rearrangement joins TRBV2 to TRBJ1-1, with D possibly being TRBD1 (5 bases). Germline V CDR1 and CDR2: SNHLY, FYNNEI. V dropped 6 bases and J dropped 7 bases, with 15 bases sitting between them. This CDR3 region has 13 residues. The CDR3 DNA follows: TGTGCCAGCAGGGAGGACGGGGCTGGTGAAGCTTTCTTT. Residues: CASREDGAGEAFF.

The chain joins TRBV29-1 to TRBJ2-3; possible D gene TRBD2, 6 bases. CDR1 is SQVTM, CDR2 ANQGSEA, per germline. V lost 2 bases and J lost 0, with 9 bases in between. The CDR3 extends over 14 amino acids. The CDR3 protein is CSVEWSGSTDTQYF. CDR3 coding DNA: TGCAGCGTTGAATGGAGCGGGAGCACAGATACGCAGTATTTT.

The chain uses TRBV18 and TRBJ2-3; the match to TRBD2 covers 10 bases. There are 17 residues in the CDR3. The V and J ends lost 5 bases and 5 bases, in that order; junction bases with no gene match: 13. CDR1 KGHSH and CDR2 LQKENI come from the germline V gene. The CDR3 sequence is CASSGDASGSWKDTQYF. CDR3 bases: TGTGCCAGCTCAGGAGATGCTAGCGGGAGTTGGAAAGATACGCAGTATTTT. Full variable domain (missing parts from reference TRBV18 and TRBJ2-3): NAGVMQNPRHLVRRRGQEARLRCSPMKGHSHVYWYRQLPEEGLKFMVYLQKENIIDESGMPKERFSAEFPKEGPSILRIQQVVRGDSAAYFCASSGDASGSWKDTQYFGPGTRLTVL.

The chain has TRBV28 and TRBJ2-7; TRBD1 matches at 7 bases. V lost 4 bases, J lost 12 bases, and 18 bases stayed unmatched. This CDR3 comprises 15 residues. Germline assignment: CDR1 MDHEN and CDR2 SYDVKM. CDR3 region: CASSSTGTADGWGYF. Written as DNA, the CDR3 is TGTGCCAGCAGTTCTACCGGGACAGCGGATGGATGGGGGTACTTC.

The CDR3 nucleotides read TGCAGCGGCCACAGGGGGGGCACTGAAGCTTTCTTT. This sequence encodes CSGHRGGTEAFF. The chain couples TRBV29-1 to TRBJ1-1; 8 bases are shared with TRBD1. Germline V lookup: CDR1 SQVTM, CDR2 ANQGSEA. This CDR3 is 12 amino acids long. Germline trimming cut 7 bases from V and 4 bases from J; bases unmatched to any gene: 5. Complete variable domain (other parts from reference TRBV29-1 and TRBJ1-1): SAVISQKPSRDICQRGTSLTIQCQVDSQVTMMFWYRQQPGQSLTLIATANQGSEATYESGFVIDKFPISRPNLTFSTLTVSNMSPEDSSIYLCSGHRGGTEAFFGQGTRLTVV.

The rearrangement joins TRBV9 to TRBJ1-2; 9 nucleotides agree with TRBD1. Unmatched junction bases numbered 5, after V lost 3 bases and J lost 2 bases. Germline CDR1 is SGDLS and CDR2 is YYNGEE. The CDR3 runs 15 residues. CDR3 protein: CASSDSGQGNYGYTF. In DNA, the CDR3 is TGTGCCAGCAGCGACTCTGGACAGGGGAACTATGGCTACACCTTC.

The chain uses TRBV9 and TRBJ2-1; D may correspond to TRBD1 or TRBD2 (5 bases each). In germline, CDR1 is SGDLS, CDR2 YYNGEE. This CDR3 has 13 residues. With 3 bases removed from V and 5 bases from J, the gap between germline ends came to 9 bases. CDR3 in DNA: TGTGCCAGCAGCGGTGGGGACGACAATGAGCAGTTCTTC. Translation: CASSGGDDNEQFF.

This clone was observed once. The chain uses TRBV24-1 and TRBJ2-5, with 7 nucleotides matching TRBD1. With V trimmed by 4 bases and J by 3 bases, 7 bases remained unmatched. Germline V CDR1 and CDR2: KGHDR, SFDVKD. The CDR3 has 15 amino acids. For the CDR3, the DNA is TGTGCCACCAGTGAGGGACAGCTGGTTAAAGAGACCCAGTACTTC. This gives the protein CATSEGQLVKETQYF.

J is TRBJ2-7 and V is TRBV19; possible D gene TRBD1, 5 bases. Looked up from germline, CDR1 is LNHDA and CDR2 is SQIVND (reference sequence). This CDR3 spans 12 amino acids. The V end was cut by 6 bases, the J end by 3 bases, with 9 bases between. CDR3 in DNA: TGTGCCAGTAGGGGGCATGGCTACGAGCAGTACTTC. This codes for CASRGHGYEQYF. The full variable domain, its missing parts supplied by reference TRBV19 and TRBJ2-7, is DGGITQSPKYLFRKEGQNVTLSCEQNLNHDAMYWYRQDPGQGLRLIYYSQIVNDFQKGDIAEGYSVSREKKESFPLTVTSAQKNPTAFYLCASRGHGYEQYFGPGTRLTVT.

The V gene is TRBV24-1, the J gene TRBJ1-5; the D gene is possibly TRBD1 (6 bases). The length of the CDR3 is 16 residues. Germline V CDR1 and CDR2: KGHDR, SFDVKD. V gave up 3 bases and J gave up 6 bases, with 17 bases separating them. The CDR3 region is CATSDRTESPSQPQHF. CDR3 nucleotides: TGTGCCACCAGTGATCGGACAGAAAGTCCCAGTCAGCCCCAGCATTTT.

This clone was counted between two and nine times. The chain employs TRBV11-3 and TRBJ1-1; D call uncertain. The CDR3 is 13 residues long. The ends were cut back, 0 bases at V and 4 bases at J, with 6 bases in the middle. Germline V gene lookup returns CDR1 SGHNT and CDR2 YENEEA. The CDR3 sequence is CASSLDPFTEAFF. The DNA for the CDR3 is TGTGCCAGCAGCTTAGATCCGTTCACTGAAGCTTTCTTT.

The chain employs TRBV10-3 and TRBJ2-2, with 9 bases fitting TRBD2. This CDR3 comprises 17 residues. The V segment lost 6 bases and the J segment 4 bases; nucleotides outside the gene matches: 12. In germline, CDR1 is ENHRY, CDR2 SYGVKD. CDR3 DNA: TGTGCCATCAGAGGATTTCAAGGGCGGGAGGGCACCGGGGAGCTGTTTTTT. It specifies CAIRGFQGREGTGELFF.

The chain is built from TRBV2 and TRBJ1-1; D is ambiguous. Trimming cost V 6 bases and J 0 bases, with 11 bases left between them. The CDR3 totals 14 residues. CDR1 SNHLY and CDR2 FYNNEI come from the germline V gene. The CDR3 sequence is CASSADGMNTEAFF. For the CDR3, the DNA is TGTGCCAGCAGCGCCGACGGCATGAACACTGAAGCTTTCTTT.

The chain has TRBV28 and TRBJ1-3, with D hard to call. The germline CDR1 and CDR2 sequences are MDHEN and SYDVKM. V lost 4 bases and J lost 2, with 15 bases in between. CDR3 length equals 16 residues. CDR3 sequence (DNA): TGTGCCAGCAGTTCGACGGAGATATACCCTGGAAACACCATATATTTT. It codes for CASSSTEIYPGNTIYF.

The gene calls are TRBV12-3 or TRBV12-4 and TRBJ2-3, with D possibly being TRBD2 (6 bases). The CDR3 spans 12 residues. Trimming took off 2 bases at V and 11 bases at J, with 11 bases between the two ends. The CDR3 DNA is TGTGCCAGCAGTTTATGGGACTGGCGGCAGTATTTT. The encoded protein is CASSLWDWRQYF.

This chain joins TRBV11-2 and TRBJ2-2, with D unclear. Trimming stripped 1 base from V and 6 bases from J, with 12 bases between. The CDR3 runs to 15 residues. Germline values: CDR1 SGHAT, CDR2 FQNNGV. The CDR3 coding sequence is TGTGCCAGCAGCTTAGTCCCCCTCGGGTCCGGGGAGCTGTTTTTT. Translating gives CASSLVPLGSGELFF. The whole variable domain, remainder taken from reference TRBV11-2 and TRBJ2-2, is EAGVAQSPRYKIIEKRQSVAFWCNPISGHATLYWYQQILGQGPKLLIQFQNNGVVDDSQLPKDRFSAERLKGVDSTLKIQPAKLEDSAVYLCASSLVPLGSGELFFGEGSRLTVL.

The genes are TRBV7-3 and TRBJ2-1; D tentatively fits TRBD1 or TRBD2 (6 bases each). Trimming took off 0 bases at V and 3 bases at J, with 12 bases between the two ends. CDR1 and CDR2 (germline): SGHTA, FQGTGA. The CDR3 runs to 16 residues. The CDR3 sequence: CASSLTRRGDYNEQFF. The DNA of the CDR3 is TGTGCCAGCAGCTTAACGAGGAGGGGGGACTACAATGAGCAGTTCTTC.

The chain carries TRBV24-1 and TRBJ2-7; unclear D gene. The CDR3 consists of 14 residues. Germline CDR1 and CDR2: KGHDR and SFDVKD. V lost 9 bases, J lost 1 base, and 15 bases lay in between. In DNA form, the CDR3 reads TGTGCCACCCGGCCCCATGGTGTATCCTACGAGCAGTACTTC. Its translation: CATRPHGVSYEQYF.

V gene TRBV5-1 combines with J gene TRBJ2-5; possibly TRBD2 for D (5 bases). This CDR3 is 16 amino acids long. The V end lost 0 bases, the J end lost 0 bases, and 12 bases lay between the germline ends. The germline gives CDR1 SGHRS, CDR2 YFSETQ. The CDR3: CASSLVPGSYQETQYF. CDR3 nucleotide sequence: TGCGCCAGCAGCTTGGTTCCGGGGAGTTACCAAGAGACCCAGTACTTC.

The chain is built from TRBV5-1 and TRBJ2-7; D unclear. V was shortened by 5 bases and J by 3 bases, with 12 bases between the two germline ends. The CDR3 sequence is 13 residues long. Germline V CDR1 and CDR2: SGHRS, YFSETQ. CDR3 loop: CASRPGSGYEQYF. DNA of the CDR3: TGCGCCAGCAGACCCGGATCAGGCTACGAGCAGTACTTC.

This rearrangement joins TRBV2 to TRBJ2-3; 7 bases agree with TRBD2. V shed 2 bases, J shed 1 base, and the junction held 9 bases outside the gene matches. In germline, CDR1 is SNHLY, CDR2 FYNNEI. This CDR3 contains 17 residues. The CDR3 DNA reads as TGTGCCAGCAGTGAAAGGGGTAGGGCGGGGGGCACAGATACGCAGTATTTT. It encodes CASSERGRAGGTDTQYF.